Presented here are 5 T cell receptor beta chains from one specimen sequenced in a study of regulatory T cells in long-lasting Graves disease. Time point indicated: persistent/refractory GD, antithyroid drugs over 5 years with positive TRAb. Construction of the TCR library relied on RNA isolated from PBMCs. CDR3-region Arm-PCR and iRepertoire HTBI primers produced the TCR beta libraries. A single record per CDR3 protein comes from TCRdb applying MiXCR to the multiplex PCR reads. Among 700,000 or so distinct CDR3 sequences listed, 25% to 30% were seen once. Source: peripheral blood mononuclear cells (PBMCs), taken when the disease was refractory, from a patient treated with antithyroid drugs. These TCRs come from a female donor with Graves disease.

At least ten counts were recorded for this clonotype. The J gene is TRBJ2-5, the V gene TRBV18, with D tentatively TRBD1 or TRBD2 (5 bases each). CDR3 length equals 14 residues. Trimming removed 2 bases at V and 5 bases at J, with 12 bases between. CDR1 and CDR2 (germline): KGHSH, LQKENI. In nucleotides, the CDR3 is TGTGCCAGCTCACCATCGGGACCCCTGGAGACCCAGTACTTC. Amino acids: CASSPSGPLETQYF.

The table lists this clonotype with a few counts. The chain is built from TRBV6-2 or TRBV6-3 and TRBJ1-2, with D possibly matching TRBD1 (5 bases). The CDR3 is 16 residues long. Between the trimmed V and J ends, which lost 2 bases and 0 bases, there was a span of 13 bases. CDR1 is MNHEY and CDR2 is SVGEGT in the germline V gene. In nucleotides, the CDR3 is TGTGCCAGCAGTTACCTTCTGACAGATCCTAACTATGGCTACACCTTC. Translating it yields CASSYLLTDPNYGYTF.

This clonotype turned up a few times. V gene TRBV5-1 combines with J gene TRBJ2-7; 11 bases are shared with TRBD1. V was pared by 0 bases and J by 6 bases, with 11 bases of the junction left unmatched. Per the germline V gene, CDR1 is SGHRS and CDR2 is YFSETQ. The CDR3 length is 17 residues. CDR3 nucleotides: TGCGCCAGCAGCTTGGACCCCCTATCGGACAGGGGGCGCGAGCAGTACTTC. This gives the protein CASSLDPLSDRGREQYF.

The sample holds many counts of this clonotype. J is TRBJ2-7 and V is TRBV28; D remains ambiguous. Trimming pared 3 bases from V and 0 bases from J, leaving 24 bases between. The CDR3 runs to 19 residues. The germline V gene encodes CDR1 MDHEN and CDR2 SYDVKM. The CDR3 DNA sequence: TGTGCCAGCAGTTTCCCAAAGACCAGACCACCGTTCAGCTCCTACGAGCAGTACTTC. Translated, it gives CASSFPKTRPPFSSYEQYF.

The rearrangement links TRBV5-1 to TRBJ1-4; D may be TRBD1 (6 bases). Germline V gene data show CDR1 as SGHRS and CDR2 as YFSETQ. The V end was cut by 4 bases, the J end by 5 bases, with 9 bases between. The CDR3 sequence is 13 residues long. Written as DNA, the CDR3 is TGCGCCAGCAGCGTACAGGGAAATGAAAAACTGTTTTTT. Encoded protein: CASSVQGNEKLFF.